These 22 T cell receptor beta chains came from one sample sequenced in a study of shared clonotypes between healthy human individuals. Assay: immunoSEQ multiplex PCR; the TCRdb copy retains only in-frame clones and omits some. The sample includes hundreds of thousands of clones, approximately 96% of them seen just once. Naive CD8 cells comprised CD45RO-negative, CCR7-positively selected cells, excluding terminally differentiated effector memory CD45RA+ cells. The sample taken for sequencing was naive CD8+ T cells sorted from blood. These receptors all stem from a woman aged 25 to 39 in good health.

This clone was counted a single time. V gene TRBV27 combines with J gene TRBJ2-7; 9 bases map to TRBD2. CDR1 and CDR2 from the germline V gene are MNHEY and SMNVEV (reference sequence). CDR3 size: 13 residues. For the CDR3, the DNA is TGTGCGAGCGCGGGAGGGGTGGTATACGAGCAGTACTTC. Protein sequence: CASAGGVVYEQYF.

This sequence joins TRBV28 and TRBJ2-1, with 14 bases identical to TRBD2. Germline V CDR1 and CDR2: MDHEN, SYDVKM. This CDR3 contains 15 residues. The V gene end was trimmed by 3 bases and the J gene end by 10 bases; junction bases not matched to a gene: 5. CDR3 loop: CASSFQTSGRGEQFF. The CDR3 bases are TGTGCCAGCAGTTTTCAGACTAGCGGGAGGGGAGAGCAGTTCTTC.

This chain links TRBV9 with TRBJ2-5; D call uncertain. V gave up 3 bases and J gave up 3 bases, with 6 bases separating them. The CDR3 consists of 12 residues. CDR1 and CDR2 (germline): SGDLS, YYNGEE. This CDR3 is CASSAEEETQYF. CDR3 DNA: TGTGCCAGCAGCGCAGAGGAAGAGACCCAGTACTTC.

The V gene is TRBV25-1, the J gene TRBJ2-7, with D maybe TRBD2 (5 bases). Trimming removed 4 bases from V and 7 bases from J, with 8 bases in between. CDR1 and CDR2 from the germline V gene are MGHDK and SYGVNS. The CDR3 loop spans 11 amino acids. CDR3 sequence reads: CASSVGSEQYF. CDR3 bases: TGTGCCAGCAGTGTTGGGAGTGAGCAGTACTTC.

V and J are TRBV6-5 and TRBJ1-1, with 9 bases fitting TRBD1. V was clipped by 6 bases and J by 2 bases; unmatched bases: 7. CDR1 is MNHEY, CDR2 SVGAGI, per germline. The CDR3 has 15 amino acids. The CDR3, as DNA: TGTGCCAGCAGGGCCGGGACAGGGACAAACACTGAAGCTTTCTTT. It translates to CASRAGTGTNTEAFF.

This chain connects TRBV28 to TRBJ2-3; 9 bases are shared with TRBD2. The CDR3 spans 14 residues. CDR1 and CDR2 from the germline V gene are MDHEN and SYDVKM. Trimming at V came to 5 bases and at J to 3 bases, leaving 3 bases not matched to a gene. The CDR3 is CASSLAGRTDTQYF. The CDR3 DNA reads TGTGCCAGCAGTCTAGCGGGGAGAACAGATACGCAGTATTTT.

In this sample, this clone turned up a few times. Other nucleotide sequences from this sample produce the same CDR3. The chain uses TRBV27 and TRBJ2-7, with TRBD1 as a possible D gene (6 bases). The CDR3 length is 12 residues. CDR1 MNHEY and CDR2 SMNVEV come from the germline V gene (reference sequence). V was trimmed by 5 bases and J by 3 bases, leaving 8 bases between them. The CDR3 loop is CASSPQGYEQYF. CDR3 coding DNA: TGTGCCAGCAGTCCACAGGGCTACGAGCAGTACTTC.

The genes are TRBV15 and TRBJ1-1; D is uncertain. The CDR3 covers 13 residues. The germline V gene encodes CDR1 LNHNV and CDR2 YYDKDF (reference sequence). The ends were cut back, 2 bases at V and 7 bases at J, with 11 bases in the middle. CDR3 region: CATSRNGHGEAFF. The CDR3 DNA reads TGTGCCACCAGCAGAAACGGCCATGGTGAAGCTTTCTTT.

This clone showed up just once. The chain joins TRBV19 to TRBJ1-2; tentatively, D is TRBD1 (6 bases). Trimming removed 5 bases at V and 4 bases at J, with 17 bases between. CDR1 LNHDA and CDR2 SQIVND come from the germline V gene (reference sequence). This CDR3 contains 15 residues. CDR3 sequence: CASSALDRYSYGYTF. The CDR3 nucleotides read TGTGCCAGTAGTGCCCTTGACAGGTACTCCTATGGCTACACCTTC.

The V and J genes are TRBV7-9 and TRBJ1-4; D gene unclear. The CDR3 sequence is 11 residues long. In germline, CDR1 is SEHNR, CDR2 FQNEAQ (reference sequence). Trimming pared 7 bases from V and 8 bases from J, leaving 8 bases between. In DNA, the CDR3 is TGTGCCAGCACCCTGGGGGAAAAACTGTTTTTT. Its translation: CASTLGEKLFF. The full variable domain, its missing parts supplied by reference TRBV7-9 and TRBJ1-4, is DTGVSQNPRHKITKRGQNVTFRCDPISEHNRLYWYRQTLGQGPEFLTYFQNEAQLEKSRLLSDRFSAERPKGSFSTLEIQRTEQGDSAMYLCASTLGEKLFFGSGTQLSVL.

This clone was detected once. The chain has TRBV7-9 and TRBJ2-7; D not resolved. Trimming took off 5 bases at V and 5 bases at J, with 16 bases between the two ends. The CDR3 is 14 amino acids. CDR1 is SEHNR, CDR2 FQNEAQ, per germline (reference sequence). The CDR3 DNA reads as TGTGCCAGCAGCCCACCGAGTTTTTCCCACGAGCAGTACTTC. It encodes CASSPPSFSHEQYF.

This chain's CDR3 is CASSEEASGYLSYNEQFF. The DNA of the CDR3 is TGTGCCAGCAGTGAAGAGGCTAGCGGGTACCTTTCCTACAATGAGCAGTTCTTC. The chain is built from TRBV6-1 and TRBJ2-1; 8 positions match TRBD2. The V segment lost 1 base and the J segment 1 base; nucleotides outside the gene matches: 9. The CDR3 spans 18 residues. Germline V gene lookup returns CDR1 MNHNS and CDR2 SASEGT.

The chain employs TRBV14 and TRBJ2-5, with 7 bases lining up with TRBD2. Near its end, the DNA agrees better with TRBJ2-7, so the J call may be wrong. Germline lookup yields CDR1 SGHDN and CDR2 FVKESK. The CDR3 consists of 15 residues. The CDR3 DNA reads as TGTGCCAGCAGCCAAGGTAGGGACTACTCCTACGAGCAGTACTTC. The encoded protein is CASSQGRDYSYEQYF.

The genes are TRBV19 and TRBJ1-5, with a weak D call TRBD1 (6 bases). V lost 0 bases and J 3 bases, leaving 9 bases between the germline ends. Germline values: CDR1 LNHDA, CDR2 SQIVND (reference sequence). This CDR3 has 15 amino acids. CDR3 protein: CASSIEDRYNQPQHF. CDR3 bases: TGTGCCAGTAGTATAGAAGACAGGTACAATCAGCCCCAGCATTTT. Full variable domain (outside the CDR3, taken from reference TRBV19 and TRBJ1-5): DGGITQSPKYLFRKEGQNVTLSCEQNLNHDAMYWYRQDPGQGLRLIYYSQIVNDFQKGDIAEGYSVSREKKESFPLTVTSAQKNPTAFYLCASSIEDRYNQPQHFGDGTRLSIL.

This chain links TRBV5-5 with TRBJ1-2; TRBD1 aligns across 9 bases. V was pared by 0 bases and J by 8 bases, with 8 bases of the junction left unmatched. The CDR3 contains 15 residues. Germline V gene data show CDR1 as SGHKS and CDR2 as YYEKEE (reference sequence). The DNA for the CDR3 is TGTGCCAGCAGCTTGGCCGCACGGACAGGGGAAGGCTACACCTTC. Protein: CASSLAARTGEGYTF. The full variable domain, rest sourced from reference TRBV5-5 and TRBJ1-2, is DAGVTQSPTHLIKTRGQQVTLRCSPISGHKSVSWYQQVLGQGPQFIFQYYEKEERGRGNFPDRFSARQFPNYSSELNVNALLLGDSALYLCASSLAARTGEGYTFGSGTRLTVV.

This CDR3 is CASSTGYNGYTF. CDR3 DNA sequence: TGTGCCAGCAGCACAGGGTACAACGGCTACACCTTC. The chain combines TRBV9 with TRBJ1-2; weak D call: TRBD1 (6 bases). V lost 4 bases to trimming and J lost 8 bases, with 12 bases between them. Germline V lookup: CDR1 SGDLS, CDR2 YYNGEE. The CDR3 contains 12 residues.

The chain couples TRBV28 to TRBJ2-5; D unresolved. This CDR3 has 13 residues. V was shortened by 2 bases and J by 0 bases, with 4 bases between the two germline ends. Germline V gives CDR1 MDHEN, CDR2 SYDVKM. The CDR3 coding sequence is TGTGCCAGCAGTTTAGTGTACCAAGAGACCCAGTACTTC. Protein product: CASSLVYQETQYF. Combining the CDR3 with reference TRBV28 and TRBJ2-5 gives the whole variable domain DVKVTQSSRYLVKRTGEKVFLECVQDMDHENMFWYRQDPGLGLRLIYFSYDVKMKEKGDIPEGYSVSREKKERFSLILESASTNQTSMYLCASSLVYQETQYFGPGTRLLVL.

This chain joins TRBV5-1 and TRBJ2-3; TRBD1 is a possible D gene (5 bases). CDR3 length: 13 residues. Trimming took off 6 bases at V and 0 bases at J, with 8 bases between the two ends. Germline CDR1 reads SGHRS; CDR2 reads YFSETQ. The CDR3 DNA reads TGCGCCAGCAAGGGGCCTAGCACAGATACGCAGTATTTT. As protein: CASKGPSTDTQYF.

With regard to this clone: Given a much more abundant clone one base away, this may be a read error. Other DNA sequences from this sample encode an identical CDR3 as well. V and J are TRBV5-4 and TRBJ2-7; no clear D. The CDR3 extends over 13 amino acids. The V gene's germline CDR1 is SGHNT and CDR2 YYREEE (reference sequence). V dropped 2 bases and J dropped 2 bases, with 8 bases sitting between them. The CDR3 protein is CASSLGGTYEQYF. In DNA form, the CDR3 reads TGTGCCAGCAGCTTAGGTGGGACCTACGAGCAGTACTTC. The full variable domain, rest sourced from reference TRBV5-4 and TRBJ2-7, is ETGVTQSPTHLIKTRGQQVTLRCSSQSGHNTVSWYQQALGQGPQFIFQYYREEENGRGNFPPRFSGLQFPNYSSELNVNALELDDSALYLCASSLGGTYEQYFGPGTRLTVT.

The V call is TRBV27, the J call TRBJ2-6; D uncertain. V lost 4 bases and J 0 bases, leaving 4 bases between the germline ends. Per the germline V gene, CDR1 is MNHEY and CDR2 is SMNVEV (reference sequence). The CDR3 has 14 residues. The CDR3 nucleotides are TGTGCCAGCAGTTCATACTCTGGGGCCAACGTCCTGACTTTC. Protein: CASSSYSGANVLTF.

The chain combines TRBV6-1 with TRBJ1-4, with unresolved D. This CDR3 is built from 17 residues. Germline V gene data show CDR1 as MNHNS and CDR2 as SASEGT. V gave up 2 bases and J gave up 0 bases, with 13 bases separating them. The DNA of the CDR3 is TGTGCCAGCAGTGAAACGGCTGGCGGGACAACTAATGAAAAACTGTTTTTT. This gives the protein CASSETAGGTTNEKLFF.

The rearrangement links TRBV10-3 to TRBJ1-1; D unclear. The CDR3 spans 13 residues. V was pared by 0 bases and J by 1 base, with 3 bases between. Per the germline V gene, CDR1 is ENHRY and CDR2 is SYGVKD. The CDR3 here is CAISESENTEAFF. Here the CDR3 DNA reads TGTGCCATCAGTGAGTCGGAGAACACTGAAGCTTTCTTT.